This T cell receptor (beta chain) was identified during a study of graft-versus-host responses after intestinal transplantation. This CDR3 contains 11 residues. Germline V gene lookup returns CDR1 SQVTM and CDR2 ANQGSEA. V was clipped by 3 bases and J by 5 bases; unmatched bases: 0. Study findings and constraints: In recipient marrow, GvH clones were found, and some appeared first in ileum or blood. Early HvG declines after transplant were associated with peak circulating GvH clone levels.

In regard to this clone: Its antigen is as yet unknown.

The repertoire was sequenced with immunoSEQ multiplex PCR; TCRdb's copy has only in-frame clones and lacks some. In the table there are 50,000 to 75,000 clones, about 94% of which are singletons. The rearrangement links TRBV29-1 to TRBJ1-1, with TRBD1 matching 7 bases. The sequence derives from a human donor who was the organ donor for an intestinal transplant. The input for sequencing was unstimulated CD4+ T cells sorted from spleen or lymph node cells, taken before transplant. The DNA for the CDR3 is TGCAGCGTTGACAGGGGGACTGAAGCTTTCTTT. Translation: CSVDRGTEAFF.